This TCR beta chain was profiled in a study of shared clonotypes between healthy human individuals. On the study more broadly: Plates per donor: three CD4 naive, three CD4 memory, two CD8 naive, one CD8 memory.

Study-level findings and limits: Despite large depth, rarefaction showed incomplete sorted-subset sequencing.

Running of the assay took place at deep level. Sequencing was performed with immunoSEQ multiplex PCR; in TCRdb, only in-frame clones are kept and a portion is missing. This table has hundreds of thousands of clones, about 96% appearing once. Remarks on this clone: Its antigen is not identified.

Germline CDR1 and CDR2: LNHNV and YYDKDF (reference sequence). This CDR3 contains 18 residues. V lost 4 bases and J 7 bases, leaving 28 bases between the germline ends. Sequencing input: naive CD4+ T cells sorted from blood. Described subset: CD45RA+ positively selected. The sequence derives from a woman under 40 in good health. V usage is TRBV15 and J usage is TRBJ1-1; D is possibly TRBD1 (6 bases). The CDR3 region is CATSTTLREQGPQGEAFF. CDR3 DNA sequence: TGTGCCACCAGCACAACCCTGAGAGAGCAGGGGCCTCAGGGTGAAGCTTTCTTT.